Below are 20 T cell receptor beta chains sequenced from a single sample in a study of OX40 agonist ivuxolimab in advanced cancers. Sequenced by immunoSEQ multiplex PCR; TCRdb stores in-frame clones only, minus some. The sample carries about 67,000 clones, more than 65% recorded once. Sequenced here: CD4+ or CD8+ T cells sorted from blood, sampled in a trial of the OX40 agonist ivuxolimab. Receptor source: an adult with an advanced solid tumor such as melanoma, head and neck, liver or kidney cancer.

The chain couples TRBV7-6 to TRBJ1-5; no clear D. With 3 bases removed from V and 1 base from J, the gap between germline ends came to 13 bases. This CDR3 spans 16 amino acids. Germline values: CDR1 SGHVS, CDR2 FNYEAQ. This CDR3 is CASSLMEGGSNQPQHF. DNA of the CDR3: TGTGCCAGCAGCTTGATGGAGGGAGGAAGCAATCAGCCCCAGCATTTT. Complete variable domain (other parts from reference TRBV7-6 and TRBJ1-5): GAGVSQSPRYKVTKRGQDVALRCDPISGHVSLYWYRQALGQGPEFLTYFNYEAQQDKSGLPNDRFSAERPEGSISTLTIQRTEQRDSAMYRCASSLMEGGSNQPQHFGDGTRLSIL.

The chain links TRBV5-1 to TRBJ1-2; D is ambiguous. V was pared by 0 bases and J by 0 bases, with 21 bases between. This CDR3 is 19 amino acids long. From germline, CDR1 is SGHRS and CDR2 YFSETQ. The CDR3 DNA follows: TGCGCCAGCAGCTTGGCCAGTGGCGGTGGAGCGAGCCCTAACTATGGCTACACCTTC. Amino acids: CASSLASGGGASPNYGYTF.

The CDR3: CASSLEGGGNQPQHF. CDR3 DNA: TGCGCCAGCAGCTTGGAAGGGGGAGGCAATCAGCCCCAGCATTTT. The rearrangement joins TRBV5-1 to TRBJ1-5; TRBD1 might be the D (6 bases). Deletions cut 0 bases from V and 2 bases from J, with 9 bases between. The CDR3 sequence is 15 residues long. Germline V gene lookup returns CDR1 SGHRS and CDR2 YFSETQ.

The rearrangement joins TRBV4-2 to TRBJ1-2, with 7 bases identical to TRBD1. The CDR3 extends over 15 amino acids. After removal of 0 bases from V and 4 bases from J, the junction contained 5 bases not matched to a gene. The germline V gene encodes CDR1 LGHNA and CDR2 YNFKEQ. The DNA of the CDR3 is TGTGCCAGCAGCCAAGATATAGGGGGCAGCTATGGCTACACCTTC. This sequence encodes CASSQDIGGSYGYTF.

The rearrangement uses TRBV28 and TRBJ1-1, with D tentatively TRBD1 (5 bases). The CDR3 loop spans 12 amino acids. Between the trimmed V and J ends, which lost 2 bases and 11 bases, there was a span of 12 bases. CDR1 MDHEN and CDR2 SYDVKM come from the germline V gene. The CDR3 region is CASSLPQGEAFF. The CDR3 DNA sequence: TGTGCCAGCAGTTTACCTCAGGGAGAGGCTTTCTTT.

The CDR3 loop reads CASSGSNEQFF. CDR3 DNA sequence: TGTGCCAGCAGCGGGAGTAATGAGCAGTTCTTC. The chain has TRBV18 and TRBJ2-1, with 8 positions matching TRBD2. The V segment lost 8 bases and the J segment 7 bases; nucleotides outside the gene matches: 1. Germline assignment: CDR1 KGHSH and CDR2 LQKENI. This CDR3 has 11 residues.

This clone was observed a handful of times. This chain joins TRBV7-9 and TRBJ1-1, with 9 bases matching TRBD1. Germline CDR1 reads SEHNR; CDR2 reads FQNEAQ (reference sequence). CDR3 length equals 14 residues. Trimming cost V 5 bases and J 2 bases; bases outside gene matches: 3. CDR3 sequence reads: CASSPGQGNTEAFF. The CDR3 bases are TGTGCCAGCAGCCCGGGACAGGGCAACACTGAAGCTTTCTTT. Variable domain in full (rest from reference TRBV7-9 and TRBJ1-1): DTGVSQNPRHKITKRGQNVTFRCDPISEHNRLYWYRQTLGQGPEFLTYFQNEAQLEKSRLLSDRFSAERPKGSFSTLEIQRTEQGDSAMYLCASSPGQGNTEAFFGQGTRLTVV.

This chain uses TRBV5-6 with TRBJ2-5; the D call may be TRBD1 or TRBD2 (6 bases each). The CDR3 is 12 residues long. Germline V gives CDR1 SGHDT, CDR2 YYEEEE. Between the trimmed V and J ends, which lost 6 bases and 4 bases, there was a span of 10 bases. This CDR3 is CASTRGGETQYF. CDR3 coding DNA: TGTGCCAGCACCAGGGGAGGAGAGACCCAGTACTTC. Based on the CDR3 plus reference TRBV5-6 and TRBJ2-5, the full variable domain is DAGVTQSPTHLIKTRGQQVTLRCSPKSGHDTVSWYQQALGQGPQFIFQYYEEEERQRGNFPDRFSGHQFPNYSSELNVNALLLGDSALYLCASTRGGETQYFGPGTRLLVL.

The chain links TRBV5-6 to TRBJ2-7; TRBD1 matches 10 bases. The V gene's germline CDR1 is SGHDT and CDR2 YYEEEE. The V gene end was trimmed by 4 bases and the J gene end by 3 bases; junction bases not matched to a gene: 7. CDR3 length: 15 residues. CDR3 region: CASSPRWTGGYEQYF. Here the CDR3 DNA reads TGTGCCAGCAGCCCCCGTTGGACAGGGGGCTACGAGCAGTACTTC.

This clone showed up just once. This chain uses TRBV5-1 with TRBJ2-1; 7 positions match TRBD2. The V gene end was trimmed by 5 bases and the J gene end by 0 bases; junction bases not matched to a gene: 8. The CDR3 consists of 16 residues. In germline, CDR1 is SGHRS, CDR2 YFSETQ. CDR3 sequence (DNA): TGCGCCAGCAGTATCGGGGGGAAGAGCTCCTACAATGAGCAGTTCTTC. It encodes CASSIGGKSSYNEQFF.

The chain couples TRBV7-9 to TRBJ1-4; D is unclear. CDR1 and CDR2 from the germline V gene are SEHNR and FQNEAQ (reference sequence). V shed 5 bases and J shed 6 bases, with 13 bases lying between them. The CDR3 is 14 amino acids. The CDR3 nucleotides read TGTGCCAGCAGCGTTCTTGGGCCGTATGAAAAACTGTTTTTT. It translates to CASSVLGPYEKLFF.

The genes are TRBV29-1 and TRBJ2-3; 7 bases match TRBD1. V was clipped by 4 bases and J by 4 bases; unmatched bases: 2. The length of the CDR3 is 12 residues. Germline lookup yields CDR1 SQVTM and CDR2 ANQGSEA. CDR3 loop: CSVGQGPDTQYF. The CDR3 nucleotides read TGCAGCGTTGGACAGGGACCAGATACGCAGTATTTT.

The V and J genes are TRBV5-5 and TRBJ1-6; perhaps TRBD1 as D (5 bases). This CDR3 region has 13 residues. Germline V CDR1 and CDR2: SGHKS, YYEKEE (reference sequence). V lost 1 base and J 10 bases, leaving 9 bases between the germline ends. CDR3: CASSLTGDSPLHF. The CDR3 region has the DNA TGTGCCAGCAGCTTGACCGGGGACTCACCCCTCCACTTT.

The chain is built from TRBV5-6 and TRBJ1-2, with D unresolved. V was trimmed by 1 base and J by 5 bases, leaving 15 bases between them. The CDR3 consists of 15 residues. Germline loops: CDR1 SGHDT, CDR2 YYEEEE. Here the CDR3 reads CASSLPNPSPYGYTF. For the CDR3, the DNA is TGTGCCAGCAGCTTGCCCAACCCTAGCCCTTATGGCTACACCTTC.

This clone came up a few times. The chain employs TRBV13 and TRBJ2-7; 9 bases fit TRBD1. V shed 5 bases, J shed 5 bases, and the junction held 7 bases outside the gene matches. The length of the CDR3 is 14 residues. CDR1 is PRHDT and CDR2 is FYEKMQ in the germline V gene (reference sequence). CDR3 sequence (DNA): TGTGCCAGCAGCCACGGGGACAGGGACCACGAGCAGTACTTC. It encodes CASSHGDRDHEQYF. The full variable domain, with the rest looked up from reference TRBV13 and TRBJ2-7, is AAGVIQSPRHLIKEKRETATLKCYPIPRHDTVYWYQQGPGQDPQFLISFYEKMQSDKGSIPDRFSAQQFSDYHSELNMSSLELGDSALYFCASSHGDRDHEQYFGPGTRLTVT.

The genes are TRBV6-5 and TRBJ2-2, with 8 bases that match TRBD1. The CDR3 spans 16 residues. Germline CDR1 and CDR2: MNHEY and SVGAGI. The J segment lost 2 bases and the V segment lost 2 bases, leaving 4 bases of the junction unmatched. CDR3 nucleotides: TGTGCCAGCAGTTACCGGGCAGGGGGCAACACCGGGGAGCTGTTTTTT. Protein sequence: CASSYRAGGNTGELFF.

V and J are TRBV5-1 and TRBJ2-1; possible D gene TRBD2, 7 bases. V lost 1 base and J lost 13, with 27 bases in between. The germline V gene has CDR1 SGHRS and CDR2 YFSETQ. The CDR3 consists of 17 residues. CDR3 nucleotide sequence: TGCGCCAGCAGCTTGAGTTCTGGGGGGGCGGTACCCAAGTTACAGTTCTTC. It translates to CASSLSSGGAVPKLQFF.

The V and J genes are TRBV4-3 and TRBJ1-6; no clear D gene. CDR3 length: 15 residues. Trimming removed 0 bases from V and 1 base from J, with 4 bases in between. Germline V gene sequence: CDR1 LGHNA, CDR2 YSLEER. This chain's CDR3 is CASSQEGSYNSPLHF. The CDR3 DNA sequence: TGCGCCAGCAGCCAAGAAGGGTCCTATAATTCACCCCTCCACTTT.

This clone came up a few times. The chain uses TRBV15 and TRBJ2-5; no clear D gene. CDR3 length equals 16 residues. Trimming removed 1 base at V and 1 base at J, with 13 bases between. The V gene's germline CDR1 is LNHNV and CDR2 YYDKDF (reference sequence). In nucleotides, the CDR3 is TGTGCCACCAGCAGAGGGGGTTCATTGGGCCAAGAGACCCAGTACTTC. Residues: CATSRGGSLGQETQYF.

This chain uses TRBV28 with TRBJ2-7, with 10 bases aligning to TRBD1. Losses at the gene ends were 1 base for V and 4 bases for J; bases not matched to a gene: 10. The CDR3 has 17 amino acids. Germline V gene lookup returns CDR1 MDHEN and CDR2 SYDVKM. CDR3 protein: CASSLFSPGTGEYEQYF. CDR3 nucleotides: TGTGCCAGCAGTTTATTCTCCCCCGGGACAGGGGAGTACGAGCAGTACTTC.